This T cell receptor beta chain derives from a study of T cell changes during pregnancy in multiple sclerosis. Trimming cost V 0 bases and J 2 bases, with 10 bases left between them. The CDR3 loop spans 15 amino acids. Germline V gene data show CDR1 as SGHRS and CDR2 as YFSETQ. Clones were read by immunoSEQ multiplex PCR, and TCRdb kept only the in-frame ones, dropping some. Altogether 91,000 or so clones are present, around 92% being singletons, with the ten largest covering 2% to 2.5%. Sequenced material: peripheral blood, taken after pregnancy. This chain links TRBV5-1 with TRBJ2-3, with a weak D call TRBD1 (5 bases). The clonotype comes from a female donor with multiple sclerosis, enrolled in a pregnancy study. CDR3 region: CASSLEGQFTDTQYF. CDR3 sequence (DNA): TGCGCCAGCAGCTTGGAGGGGCAGTTCACAGATACGCAGTATTTT.